This T cell receptor (beta chain) was sequenced during a study of blood T cell repertoires in COVID-19. Whole-study context: Researchers got acute and convalescent COVID-19 samples from the United States, Italy and Spain.

Trimming took 4 bases from V and 3 from J, leaving 15 bases between them. Looked up from germline, CDR1 is SGHTS and CDR2 is YDEGEE. This CDR3 has 15 amino acids. Only in-frame clones appear in the TCRdb table, and some are missing; sequencing was by immunoSEQ multiplex PCR. The table lists 100,000 to 110,000 clones, almost 80% of them singletons. The TCR sequence derives from a woman between 65 and 79 years old with acute or convalescent COVID-19. Material: peripheral blood. The chain combines TRBV5-8 with TRBJ2-3, with D possibly matching TRBD1 (5 bases). For the CDR3, the DNA is TGTGCCAGCAGCCTTCGGCGTAAGGGGACAGATACGCAGTATTTT. This sequence encodes CASSLRRKGTDTQYF.